A selection of T cell receptor beta chains follows, all from one sample in a study of CD8+ T cells in alopecia areata. Using immunoSEQ multiplex PCR, the repertoire was profiled, and TCRdb retains in-frame clones only, with some absent. Of 100,000 to 130,000 clones in the sample, over 55% were seen once. Sequences were obtained from NKG2D-low CD8+ T cells sorted from blood. Source of these receptors: a human donor with alopecia areata. Both conserved end residues are part of each CDR3. The D gene is left open where the match is weak. Rows give clone size only sometimes, using once, few, many, or a class for an expanded clone.

. TRBJ2-3 TRBV4-1 TRBD2 TGCGCCAGCAGCCCCGCCGGGACTAGTCGGCTCCCGCAGTATTTT CASSPAGTSRLPQYF
. TRBJ2-3 TRBV4-1 . TGCGCCAGCAGCCAGTCCGTAGATACGCAGTATTTT CASSQSVDTQYF
. TRBJ2-3 TRBV27 . TGTGCCAGCAGTCCTTGGAGCACAGATACGCAGTATTTT CASSPWSTDTQYF
. TRBJ1-2 TRBV27 . TGTGCCAGCAGCCCGGGGGGCTATGGCTACACCTTC CASSPGGYGYTF
. TRBJ1-3 TRBV2 . TGTGCCACCTCGCGCCCACGGGACTCTGGAAACACCATATATTTT CATSRPRDSGNTIYF
. TRBJ2-7 TRBV14 . TGTGCCAGCAGCCAGGAGCGGACCTCCTACGAGCAGTACTTC CASSQERTSYEQYF
. TRBJ2-1 TRBV11-2 . TGTGCCAGCAGCTTGGAGCGGAACAATGAGCAGTTCTTC CASSLERNNEQFF
. TRBJ1-1 TRBV5-6 . TGTGCCAGCAGCTTTACAGGGAACACTGAAGCTTTCTTT CASSFTGNTEAFF
few TRBJ2-7 TRBV11-1 . TGTGCCAGCAGCCCCTACCCGACGGATTCCTACGAGCAGTACTTC CASSPYPTDSYEQYF
. TRBJ2-6 TRBV9 . TGTGCCAGCAGCGCCCGACCCGGACAACTCTCTGGGGCCAACGTCCTGACTTTC CASSARPGQLSGANVLTF
. TRBJ2-5 TRBV4-1 . TGCGCCAGCAGCCAAGATCGGTCAGGGGACGAGACCCAGTACTTC CASSQDRSGDETQYF
. TRBJ2-1 TRBV27 TRBD2 TGTGCCAGCAGTCCGAGTCCTAGCGGCAATGAGCAGTTCTTC CASSPSPSGNEQFF
. TRBJ2-2 TRBV6-1 . TGTGCCAGCAGTGGAGGGGCGATCACCGGGGAGCTGTTTTTT CASSGGAITGELFF
. TRBJ2-7 TRBV28 . TGTGCCACCGGGACATTCGACTCCTACGAGCAGTACTTC CATGTFDSYEQYF
. TRBJ1-2 TRBV7-9 . TGTGCCAGCAGCTTAGGGGGATACGGCTACACCTTC CASSLGGYGYTF
. TRBJ2-4 TRBV4-1 TRBD2 TGCGCCAGCAGCCAACAAGGGAGCGGGAGTGGTGGCAAAAACATTCAGTACTTC CASSQQGSGSGGKNIQYF
. TRBJ2-2 TRBV9 . TGTGCCAGCAGCGTAGTAAAGGCCGGGGAGCTGTTTTTT CASSVVKAGELFF
. TRBJ1-1 TRBV6-5 . TGTGCCAGCAGTTACGGGGGTGGCACTGAAGCTTTCTTT CASSYGGGTEAFF
. TRBJ1-1 TRBV2 . TGTGCCAGCCAGCTCCCTCTCGGCAGGAACACTGAAGCTTTCTTT CASQLPLGRNTEAFF
once TRBJ1-5 TRBV4-1 TRBD1 TGCGCCAGCAGCCAGCAGGGGACAGCTAATCAGCCCCAGCATTTT CASSQQGTANQPQHF